This T cell receptor (beta chain) was recorded in a study of shared clonotypes between healthy human individuals. General study findings and limits: The four-donor shared clonotypes exceeded non-shared clonotypes in generation probability, with non-shared ones scoring lower.

A remark on this clone: Antigen unknown.

It was CD45RO-negative cells, positively selected for CCR7, that made up naive CD8 cells, with terminally differentiated effector memory CD45RA+ cells excluded. Several immunoSEQ plates received, in even portions, the genomic DNA of each subset. TCRdb keeps only in-frame clones here, not all; method: immunoSEQ multiplex PCR. This repertoire shows around 1.9 million clones, about 93% found once; its top ten account for about 1.7%. Germline CDR1 reads MDHEN; CDR2 reads SYDVKM. The CDR3 runs to 17 residues. The J segment lost 0 bases and the V segment lost 5 bases, leaving 9 bases of the junction unmatched.

The sequencing input was naive CD8+ T cells from PBMCs. The TCR originated in a man between 18 and 35 years old in good health. Some clones in this sample may be carry-over from other donors' samples. This chain joins TRBV28 and TRBJ2-7; 11 bases agree with TRBD2. The CDR3 DNA reads TGTGCCAGCAGTCCCAGGACTAGCGGGTATAGCTCCTACGAGCAGTACTTC. Translated, it gives CASSPRTSGYSSYEQYF.